Following are 21 T cell receptor beta chains from one sample sequenced in a study of tumour-infiltrating T cells in Burkitt lymphoma. TCRdb's copy holds only in-frame clones and misses some; the assay was immunoSEQ multiplex PCR. This table has approximately 46,000 clones, less than 40% appearing once. Material for sequencing was tumor tissue. These TCRs come from a human donor with Burkitt lymphoma.

The chain employs TRBV5-1 and TRBJ2-4, with D maybe TRBD1 (6 bases). V lost 1 base, J lost 1 base, and 12 bases lay in between. CDR1 and CDR2 from the germline V gene are SGHRS and YFSETQ. The CDR3 is 16 residues long. CDR3 loop: CASSLQGLGAKNIQYF. The CDR3 nucleotides read TGCGCCAGCAGCTTGCAGGGGCTAGGGGCCAAAAACATTCAGTACTTC.

The chain joins TRBV13 to TRBJ1-6; D ambiguous. Germline loops: CDR1 PRHDT, CDR2 FYEKMQ (reference sequence). This CDR3 comprises 13 residues. Trimming stripped 0 bases from V and 5 bases from J, with 2 bases between. The CDR3 here is CASSLGDNSPLHF. CDR3 DNA sequence: TGTGCCAGCAGCTTAGGGGATAATTCACCCCTCCACTTT.

The chain has TRBV28 and TRBJ2-5, with D perhaps given as TRBD1 or TRBD2 (6 bases each). CDR1 and CDR2 from the germline V gene are MDHEN and SYDVKM. This CDR3 comprises 15 residues. V was pared by 6 bases and J by 9 bases, with 23 bases between. The CDR3 DNA reads as TGTGCCAGCAGCTCCACGGGGGCCCCAAACCTGGCCCAGTACTTC. As protein: CASSSTGAPNLAQYF.

There are a few counts of this clone. This chain uses TRBV5-1 with TRBJ2-7; 8 nucleotides match TRBD1. The V gene's germline CDR1 is SGHRS and CDR2 YFSETQ. Germline trimming cut 3 bases from V and 5 bases from J; bases unmatched to any gene: 10. This CDR3 is built from 15 residues. Here the CDR3 DNA reads TGCGCCAGCAGCTCTTCGGGACAGGATGCCCACGAGCAGTACTTC. Translation: CASSSSGQDAHEQYF. Full variable domain (outside the CDR3, taken from reference TRBV5-1 and TRBJ2-7): KAGVTQTPRYLIKTRGQQVTLSCSPISGHRSVSWYQQTPGQGLQFLFEYFSETQRNKGNFPGRFSGRQFSNSRSEMNVSTLELGDSALYLCASSSSGQDAHEQYFGPGTRLTVT.

The sample holds a few counts of this clone. This rearrangement joins TRBV7-2 to TRBJ1-1; 11 bases are shared with TRBD1. Germline V CDR1 and CDR2: SGHTA, FQGNSA. The trim removed 5 bases at V and 13 bases at J, leaving 6 bases unmatched. The CDR3 runs 12 residues. The CDR3 region has the DNA TGTGCCAGCAGCCCAGGACAGGGGGCGGGTTTCTTT. This codes for CASSPGQGAGFF.

J is TRBJ2-2 and V is TRBV5-1, with 7 bases lining up with TRBD1. CDR1 is SGHRS, CDR2 YFSETQ, per germline. The CDR3 runs 14 residues. V lost 7 bases, J lost 5 bases, and 8 bases stayed unmatched. The CDR3 sequence is CASGSGQSTGELFF. The DNA for the CDR3 is TGCGCCAGCGGCTCGGGACAGTCAACCGGGGAGCTGTTTTTT.

The chain recombines TRBV5-5 with TRBJ1-5; D might be TRBD1 (5 bases). The CDR3 runs to 14 residues. CDR1 and CDR2 from the germline V gene are SGHKS and YYEKEE (reference sequence). Trimming left V 4 bases short and J 2 bases short, with 10 bases between. In DNA, the CDR3 is TGTGCCAGCAGCCAACAGGACGGCAATCAGCCCCAGCATTTT. The encoded protein is CASSQQDGNQPQHF.

There are a few counts of this clone. The gene calls are TRBV5-1 and TRBJ2-3; D unclear. Trimming pared 0 bases from V and 6 bases from J, leaving 8 bases between. Germline-derived CDR1 and CDR2 are SGHRS and YFSETQ. This CDR3 has 13 amino acids. The CDR3 DNA sequence: TGCGCCAGCAGCTTGGTCCCGGCGGATACGCAGTATTTT. Its translation is CASSLVPADTQYF.

This chain uses TRBV30 with TRBJ1-1; TRBD1 might be the D (5 bases). The CDR3 spans 13 residues. The germline CDR1 and CDR2 sequences are GTSNPN and SVGIG (reference sequence). Trimming took off 5 bases at V and 7 bases at J, with 17 bases between the two ends. The chain's CDR3 is CAWGEGNLVEAFF. The CDR3 nucleotides read TGTGCCTGGGGAGAGGGGAATTTAGTTGAAGCTTTCTTT.

The table lists this clone with a few counts. The V gene is TRBV5-1, the J gene TRBJ1-2, with D possibly being TRBD1 (5 bases). This CDR3 is built from 12 residues. Germline V gene sequence: CDR1 SGHRS, CDR2 YFSETQ. Trimming shortened V by 4 bases and J by 8 bases, and 12 bases separated the two germline ends. Here the CDR3 reads CASSGAWGGYTF. The DNA of the CDR3 is TGCGCCAGCAGCGGCGCCTGGGGCGGCTACACCTTC.

V usage is TRBV6-1 and J usage is TRBJ2-3; D is possibly TRBD1 or TRBD2 (6 bases each). CDR1 and CDR2 (germline): MNHNS, SASEGT. This CDR3 contains 14 residues. V was clipped by 5 bases and J by 3 bases, with 12 bases between them. The CDR3 loop is CASSRGAGTDTQYF. CDR3 sequence (DNA): TGTGCCAGCAGTAGGGGGGCCGGGACAGATACGCAGTATTTT.

This clone was counted only a few times. The CDR3 bases are TGTGCCAGCAGCTTTTACCGACAGGGGCATTCTGGCTACACCTTC. Translated: CASSFYRQGHSGYTF. The chain carries TRBV5-4 and TRBJ1-2, with 8 bases fitting TRBD1. After removal of 2 bases from V and 7 bases from J, the junction contained 10 bases not matched to a gene. Per the germline V gene, CDR1 is SGHNT and CDR2 is YYREEE (reference sequence). The CDR3 sequence is 15 residues long.

This clone was recorded a few times. The J gene is TRBJ2-1, the V gene TRBV4-1; D not resolved. CDR1 MGHRA and CDR2 YSYEKL come from the germline V gene. Trimming left V 1 base short and J 4 bases short, with 8 bases between. The CDR3 runs to 14 residues. The CDR3 reads CASSQVRSYNEQFF. The CDR3, as DNA: TGCGCCAGCAGCCAAGTGCGGAGTTACAATGAGCAGTTCTTC.

The genes are TRBV9 and TRBJ2-2, with D maybe TRBD1 (6 bases). The CDR3 is 13 residues long. The V and J ends lost 2 bases and 5 bases respectively, with 7 bases between them. In germline, CDR1 is SGDLS, CDR2 YYNGEE. The CDR3 nucleotides are TGTGCCAGCAGCGTGAGGGGGACCGGGGAGCTGTTTTTT. It codes for CASSVRGTGELFF.

This rearrangement joins TRBV5-1 to TRBJ2-7; no clear D. CDR3 length: 15 amino acids. Germline CDR1 reads SGHRS; CDR2 reads YFSETQ. The V and J ends lost 4 bases and 0 bases respectively, with 14 bases between them. DNA of the CDR3: TGCGCCAGCAGCGGGCGTGGGTCTAGCTCCTACGAGCAGTACTTC. It codes for CASSGRGSSSYEQYF. Complete variable domain (other parts from reference TRBV5-1 and TRBJ2-7): KAGVTQTPRYLIKTRGQQVTLSCSPISGHRSVSWYQQTPGQGLQFLFEYFSETQRNKGNFPGRFSGRQFSNSRSEMNVSTLELGDSALYLCASSGRGSSSYEQYFGPGTRLTVT.

This clone was seen once. CDR3 residues: CASSLVSGQGSSWYF. The CDR3 region has the DNA TGTGCCAGCAGCTTGGTCTCGGGACAGGGGTCCTCATGGTACTTC. J is TRBJ2-5 and V is TRBV5-4; 10 nucleotides align to TRBD1. J lost 13 bases, V lost 0 bases, and 12 bases had no gene match. Germline V lookup: CDR1 SGHNT, CDR2 YYREEE (reference sequence). This CDR3 comprises 15 residues.

The V and J genes are TRBV5-1 and TRBJ1-2; weak D call: TRBD1 (5 bases). Germline CDR1 is SGHRS and CDR2 is YFSETQ. The CDR3 is made up of 15 amino acids. V was trimmed by 4 bases and J by 8 bases, leaving 21 bases between them. The CDR3 DNA sequence: TGCGCCAGCAGCCTACCGACGGCCCAAGCAGGGGGCTACACCTTC. Translated, it gives CASSLPTAQAGGYTF.

This rearrangement joins TRBV13 to TRBJ2-5, with D tentatively TRBD1 (6 bases). The CDR3 contains 17 residues. The germline gives CDR1 PRHDT, CDR2 FYEKMQ (reference sequence). The ends were cut back, 5 bases at V and 2 bases at J, with 21 bases in the middle. In nucleotides, the CDR3 is TGTGCCAGCAGCCTGACAGGTTTGCTGAACAGACAAGAGACCCAGTACTTC. It codes for CASSLTGLLNRQETQYF.

V is TRBV5-1 and J is TRBJ2-7; no definite D call. Trimming took off 0 bases at V and 0 bases at J, with 7 bases between the two ends. The CDR3 contains 14 residues. Germline loops: CDR1 SGHRS, CDR2 YFSETQ. For the CDR3, the DNA is TGCGCCAGCAGCTTGGTTACCCACTCCTACGAGCAGTACTTC. It yields the protein CASSLVTHSYEQYF. Based on the CDR3 plus reference TRBV5-1 and TRBJ2-7, the full variable domain is KAGVTQTPRYLIKTRGQQVTLSCSPISGHRSVSWYQQTPGQGLQFLFEYFSETQRNKGNFPGRFSGRQFSNSRSEMNVSTLELGDSALYLCASSLVTHSYEQYFGPGTRLTVT.

In this sample, this clone turned up a few times. This chain connects TRBV6-6 to TRBJ2-7; maybe TRBD1 (5 bases). Trimming stripped 8 bases from V and 0 bases from J, with 14 bases between. The length of the CDR3 is 14 residues. Germline V CDR1 and CDR2: MNHNY, SVGAGI (reference sequence). The DNA of the CDR3 is TGTGCCAGCTCCCTACAGGTCATCTCCTACGAGCAGTACTTC. Translating gives CASSLQVISYEQYF.

This clone was detected only a few times. The genes are TRBV13 and TRBJ2-2, with 7 bases aligning to TRBD1. V was clipped by 2 bases and J by 6 bases; unmatched bases: 6. This CDR3 is 15 amino acids long. CDR1 is PRHDT, CDR2 FYEKMQ, per germline (reference sequence). The CDR3 is CASSLNRGYAGELFF. The DNA of the CDR3 is TGTGCCAGCAGCTTAAACAGGGGATATGCCGGGGAGCTGTTTTTT.